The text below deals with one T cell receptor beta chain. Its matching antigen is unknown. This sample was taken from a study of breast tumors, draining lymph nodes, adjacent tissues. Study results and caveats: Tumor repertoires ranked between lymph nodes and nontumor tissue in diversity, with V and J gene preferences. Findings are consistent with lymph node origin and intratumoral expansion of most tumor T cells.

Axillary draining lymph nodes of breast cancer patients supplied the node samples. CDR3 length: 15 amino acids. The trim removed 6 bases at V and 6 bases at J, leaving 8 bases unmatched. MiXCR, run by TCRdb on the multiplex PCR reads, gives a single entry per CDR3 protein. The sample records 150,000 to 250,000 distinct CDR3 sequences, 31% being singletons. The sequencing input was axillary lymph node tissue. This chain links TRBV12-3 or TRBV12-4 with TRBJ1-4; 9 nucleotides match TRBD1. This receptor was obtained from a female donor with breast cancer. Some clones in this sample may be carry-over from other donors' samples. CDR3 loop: CASSPGQGVDEKLFF. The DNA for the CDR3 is TGTGCCAGCAGCCCGGGACAGGGAGTGGATGAAAAACTGTTTTTT.